This T cell receptor (beta chain) was profiled in a study of cytomegalovirus exposure and HLA in healthy donors. In the study overall: In an early release, HLA-typed donors contributed 75 million to 85 million unique TCR sequences. Study-wide results and caveats: Equally common other TCR beta chains were less clonally expanded than HLA-associated ones, a later analysis found. The authors judged a highly shared variant cluster likely a sequencing artifact. What TCR beta sequences reportedly achieved was accurate prediction of HLA-A and HLA-B alleles in most subjects.

The CDR3 spans 18 residues. The V gene end was trimmed by 1 base and the J gene end by 1 base; junction bases not matched to a gene: 11. CDR1 is SGHDN and CDR2 is FVKESK in the germline V gene. Primers included in the PCR were 60 Vbeta and 13 Jbeta primers. Profiled with immunoSEQ multiplex PCR; TCRdb holds only in-frame clones, not every one. The table includes around 100,000 clones, 63% detected once. Points on this clone: Its target is unknown.

The sequencing input was PBMCs. The rearrangement links TRBV14 to TRBJ2-3; 7 bases align to TRBD2. The TCR sequence derives from a human donor in good health. The CDR3 bases are TGTGCCAGCAGCCAAGTCGGGCGGGGGATCGACGGCACAGATACGCAGTATTTT. Residues: CASSQVGRGIDGTDTQYF.